Shown below are 15 T cell receptor beta chains from a single sample sequenced in a study of blood T cells in healthy people across ages. Then a second PCR, running about 6 to 11 cycles, was carried out with a sample-barcoded 5' primer and a J-beta primer mix. TCRdb independently ran MiXCR on the 5' RACE reads; one entry per CDR3 protein. The repertoire consists of approximately 2,000,000 distinct CDR3 sequences, with about two fifths occurring once and the leading ten covering about 21%. Sequenced: blood. The source of these receptors is a human donor in good health.

The chain employs TRBV19 and TRBJ2-7, with a weak D call TRBD1 (6 bases). The V gene lost 3 bases and the J gene lost 3 bases, with 15 bases spanning the gap. The CDR3 is 15 amino acids. CDR1 and CDR2 (germline): LNHDA, SQIVND (reference sequence). The CDR3 loop is CASSMGHSDYYEQYF. CDR3 sequence (DNA): TGTGCCAGTAGTATGGGACACAGCGACTACTACGAGCAGTACTTC.

This sequence joins TRBV29-1 and TRBJ2-5, with TRBD1 as a possible D gene (5 bases). The J call may be faulty, since TRBJ2-7 better matches the DNA end. The CDR3 totals 13 residues. CDR1 is SQVTM, CDR2 ANQGSEA, per germline. CDR3 in DNA: TGCAGCCCACACCCCGGACAACAACGCGAGCAGTACTTC. Its protein product is CSPHPGQQREQYF.

The chain couples TRBV12-3 or TRBV12-4 to TRBJ2-7; 9 nucleotides match TRBD1. This CDR3 spans 14 amino acids. The V and J ends lost 7 bases and 2 bases, in that order; junction bases with no gene match: 6. As DNA, the CDR3 is TGTGCCAGCAACCTACAGGGGGCTGCCTACGAGCAGTACTTC. It yields the protein CASNLQGAAYEQYF.

The chain links TRBV24-1 to TRBJ1-2; 7 bases match TRBD1. Germline-derived CDR1 and CDR2 are KGHDR and SFDVKD. The CDR3 has 16 residues. The V segment lost 3 bases and the J segment 4 bases; nucleotides outside the gene matches: 10. The CDR3 sequence: CATSDGTEGQIYGYTF. Written as DNA, the CDR3 is TGTGCCACCAGTGATGGGACAGAAGGACAGATCTATGGCTACACCTTC.

This clonotype was seen once. The chain joins TRBV9 to TRBJ2-1; D uncertain. Per germline, CDR1 SGDLS and CDR2 YYNGEE. The CDR3 sequence is 13 residues long. Between the trimmed V and J ends, which lost 0 bases and 9 bases, there was a span of 10 bases. This CDR3 reads CASSVGGRGEQFF. CDR3 nucleotides: TGTGCCAGCAGCGTAGGAGGTAGAGGTGAGCAGTTCTTC.

As DNA, the CDR3 is TGTGCCTGGGACGTCTACTCTGGAAACACCATATATTTT. Protein product: CAWDVYSGNTIYF. The rearrangement uses TRBV30 and TRBJ1-3; no reliable D call. V was trimmed by 5 bases and J by 0 bases, leaving 8 bases between them. Germline CDR1 reads GTSNPN; CDR2 reads SVGIG (reference sequence). This CDR3 contains 13 residues.

This clonotype was observed a single time. This sequence joins TRBV7-6 and TRBJ1-3; 8 nucleotides line up with TRBD1. The V gene end was trimmed by 1 base and the J gene end by 0 bases; junction bases not matched to a gene: 5. Germline V gene sequence: CDR1 SGHVS, CDR2 FNYEAQ. The CDR3 is made up of 17 amino acids. The CDR3: CASSLGTGPLSGNTIYF. The DNA for the CDR3 is TGTGCCAGCAGCTTAGGGACAGGGCCTCTCTCTGGAAACACCATATATTTT.

The chain uses TRBV5-1 and TRBJ2-3, with 12 bases lining up with TRBD2. Germline V gives CDR1 SGHRS, CDR2 YFSETQ. The CDR3 length is 17 residues. J gave up 2 bases and V 1 base, and 5 bases lay outside the gene matches. CDR3 sequence (DNA): TGCGCCAGCAGCTTGTCGACTAGCGGGGGACTCACAGATACGCAGTATTTT. This translates into CASSLSTSGGLTDTQYF.

This clonotype was counted only a few times. This chain connects TRBV20-1 to TRBJ2-7; 8 bases line up with TRBD2. CDR1 DFQATT and CDR2 SNEGSKA come from the germline V gene (reference sequence). With V trimmed by 6 bases and J by 3 bases, 7 bases remained unmatched. CDR3 size: 13 residues. The CDR3 DNA reads as TGCAGTGCGTCCGGGGGGGCCTTCTACGAGCAGTACTTC. Protein product: CSASGGAFYEQYF.

The genes are TRBV10-3 and TRBJ2-7, with a tentative D call TRBD1 (5 bases). V gave up 3 bases and J gave up 0 bases, with 18 bases separating them. The CDR3 has 17 residues. Germline values: CDR1 ENHRY, CDR2 SYGVKD. The CDR3 here is CAISEGLAGMGSYEQYF. The CDR3 bases are TGTGCCATCAGTGAAGGGCTGGCAGGGATGGGCTCCTACGAGCAGTACTTC.

The chain carries TRBV20-1 and TRBJ2-1; 7 bases are a match to TRBD2. Germline lookup yields CDR1 DFQATT and CDR2 SNEGSKA (reference sequence). J gave up 8 bases and V 6 bases, and 16 bases lay outside the gene matches. This CDR3 has 15 amino acids. The CDR3 spells CSAGRDYLRVDEQFF. The CDR3 nucleotides are TGCAGTGCCGGACGGGACTACCTGCGGGTTGATGAGCAGTTCTTC.

The rearrangement uses TRBV20-1 and TRBJ2-2; 10 bases are a match to TRBD1. V dropped 0 bases and J dropped 7; count of bases not matched to a gene: 5. The length of the CDR3 is 15 residues. CDR1 and CDR2 (germline): DFQATT, SNEGSKA (reference sequence). CDR3: CSARDKRTGGGELFF. DNA of the CDR3: TGCAGTGCTAGAGATAAGAGGACAGGGGGCGGGGAGCTGTTTTTT.

V gene TRBV12-3 or TRBV12-4 combines with J gene TRBJ1-1; D is unclear. The V and J ends lost 5 bases and 1 base respectively, with 14 bases between them. The CDR3 length is 15 residues. Written as DNA, the CDR3 is TGTGCCAGCAGTCACCCAGGTGGGGAGAACACTGAAGCTTTCTTT. Translated: CASSHPGGENTEAFF.

The chain is built from TRBV7-9 and TRBJ2-7; TRBD1 is a possible D gene (7 bases). The J call is doubtful: the DNA matches TRBJ2-5 better. Germline V lookup: CDR1 SEHNR, CDR2 FQNEAQ (reference sequence). The CDR3 sequence is 15 residues long. The CDR3 spells CASSPGPTGRETQYF. The DNA for the CDR3 is TGTGCCAGCAGCCCAGGCCCGACAGGGAGGGAGACCCAGTACTTC.

This chain joins TRBV7-2 and TRBJ2-7, with 8 bases lining up with TRBD1. Trimming took 0 bases from V and 2 from J; bases not matched to a gene: 3. CDR3 length: 15 amino acids. Looked up from germline, CDR1 is SGHTA and CDR2 is FQGNSA. The CDR3 protein is CASSLARDRTYEQYF. The CDR3 nucleotides read TGTGCCAGCAGCTTAGCCCGGGACAGGACCTACGAGCAGTACTTC. The full variable domain, completed using reference TRBV7-2 and TRBJ2-7, is GAGVSQSPSNKVTEKGKDVELRCDPISGHTALYWYRQSLGQGLEFLIYFQGNSAPDKSGLPSDRFSAERTGGSVSTLTIQRTQQEDSAVYLCASSLARDRTYEQYFGPGTRLTVT.